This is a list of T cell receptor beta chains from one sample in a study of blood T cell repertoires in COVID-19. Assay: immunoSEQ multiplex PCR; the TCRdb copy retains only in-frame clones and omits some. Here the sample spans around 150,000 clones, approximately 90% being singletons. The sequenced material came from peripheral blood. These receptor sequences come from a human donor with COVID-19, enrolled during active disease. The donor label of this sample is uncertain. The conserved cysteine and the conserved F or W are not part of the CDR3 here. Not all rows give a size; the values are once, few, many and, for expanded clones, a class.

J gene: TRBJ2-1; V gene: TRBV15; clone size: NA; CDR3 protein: ATSRTITGGVF
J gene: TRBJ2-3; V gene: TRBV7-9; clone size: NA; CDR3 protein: ASSLGYRVTDTQY
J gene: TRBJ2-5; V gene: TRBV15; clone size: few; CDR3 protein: ATSRDTGGKGWETQY
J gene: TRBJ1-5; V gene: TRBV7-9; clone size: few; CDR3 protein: ASSLTGGTQPQH
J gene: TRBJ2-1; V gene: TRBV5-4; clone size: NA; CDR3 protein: ASSLTTGGYYNEQF
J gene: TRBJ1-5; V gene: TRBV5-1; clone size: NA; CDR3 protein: ASSLAGGFNQPQH
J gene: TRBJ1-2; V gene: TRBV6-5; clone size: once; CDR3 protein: ASRRGWGYT
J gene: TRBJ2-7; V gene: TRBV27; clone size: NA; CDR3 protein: ASSPTGPIGRQY
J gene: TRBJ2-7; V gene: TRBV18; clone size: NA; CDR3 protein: ASSPPHAGEQY
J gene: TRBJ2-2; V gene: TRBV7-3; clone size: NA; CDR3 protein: ASSLFGLAGAGELF
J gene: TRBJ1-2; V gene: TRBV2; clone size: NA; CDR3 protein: ASSVKGRESGGYT
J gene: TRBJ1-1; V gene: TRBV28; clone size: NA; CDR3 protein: ASRVFGGTEAF
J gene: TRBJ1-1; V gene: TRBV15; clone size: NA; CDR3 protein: ATSRPGVNTEAF
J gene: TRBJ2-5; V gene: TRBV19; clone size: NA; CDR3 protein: ASSMMGLAGVETQY
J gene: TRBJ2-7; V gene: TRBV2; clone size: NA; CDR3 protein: ASSGQGAYEQY
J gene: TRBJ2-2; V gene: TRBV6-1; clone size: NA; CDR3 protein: ASSEAHGGTGRFTGELF
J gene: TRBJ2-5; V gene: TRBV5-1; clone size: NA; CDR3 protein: ASSLMRLETQY
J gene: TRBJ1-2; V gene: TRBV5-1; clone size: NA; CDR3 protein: ASSLSQGDVGGYT
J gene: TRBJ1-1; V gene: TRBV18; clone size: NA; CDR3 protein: ASSPGTYGVTEAF